Below are 4 T cell receptor beta chains sequenced from a single sample in a study of shared clonotypes between healthy human individuals. In the naive CD8 group, cells lacked CD45RO and were positively selected for CCR7, so terminally differentiated effector memory CD45RA+ cells were left out. Some clones are missing from TCRdb's copy, which holds only in-frame ones; the method was immunoSEQ multiplex PCR. The data contain about 700,000 clones, around 92% of them seen just once; the ten biggest clones take up about 24%. The sequenced material came from naive CD8+ T cells sorted from blood. These TCRs come from a man aged 25 to 40 in good health.

Notes on this clone: A much larger clone differs from this one at a single base, so this may be a read error. Other nucleotide sequences from this sample produce the same CDR3. The V gene is TRBV27, the J gene TRBJ2-2, with no clear D. Germline-derived CDR1 and CDR2 are MNHEY and SMNVEV (reference sequence). Trimming stripped 5 bases from V and 2 bases from J, with 3 bases between. The CDR3 runs 12 residues. The chain's CDR3 is CASSLNTGELFF. The CDR3 DNA follows: TGTGCCAGCAGTCTCAACACCGGGGAGCTGTTTTTT.

V usage is TRBV11-2 and J usage is TRBJ2-3, with D perhaps matching TRBD2 (6 bases). This CDR3 region has 14 residues. Per the germline V gene, CDR1 is SGHAT and CDR2 is FQNNGV. Trimming left V 3 bases short and J 4 bases short, with 11 bases between. As DNA, the CDR3 is TGTGCCAGCAGCTTCGCGGGGTTCGCAGATACGCAGTATTTT. It yields the protein CASSFAGFADTQYF.

V is TRBV5-1 and J is TRBJ2-7, with 7 bases identical to TRBD1. The ends lost 4 bases at V and 2 bases at J; junction bases unmatched: 6. CDR1 and CDR2 from the germline V gene are SGHRS and YFSETQ. The length of the CDR3 is 14 residues. CDR3 loop: CASSIRDSTYEQYF. Here the CDR3 DNA reads TGCGCCAGCAGCATCCGGGACAGTACCTACGAGCAGTACTTC.

The chain employs TRBV6-4 and TRBJ1-4; 11 bases are a match to TRBD1. CDR1 is MRHNA, CDR2 SNTAGT, per germline. Losses at the gene ends were 8 bases for V and 1 base for J; bases not matched to a gene: 9. The CDR3 covers 17 residues. CDR3: CASLWDRGDGTNEKLFF. The CDR3 DNA reads as TGTGCCAGCCTATGGGACAGGGGGGATGGAACTAATGAAAAACTGTTTTTT.